One sample yielded the 29 T cell receptor beta chains listed below, sequenced in a study of blood T cell repertoires in COVID-19. Produced via immunoSEQ multiplex PCR; TCRdb's table is partial and in-frame only. This table has some 95,000 clones, nearly 90% appearing once. Sequenced sample: peripheral blood. These receptors were obtained from a man in his sixties or seventies with acute or convalescent COVID-19.

The table lists this clone with a count of one. The rearrangement joins TRBV25-1 to TRBJ1-4; D possibly corresponds to TRBD1 (6 bases). The length of the CDR3 is 16 residues. V was clipped by 1 base and J by 3 bases, with 12 bases between them. Germline values: CDR1 MGHDK, CDR2 SYGVNS. CDR3 in amino acids: CASSESGGWANEKLFF. The CDR3 DNA follows: TGTGCCAGCAGTGAATCTGGGGGCTGGGCTAATGAAAAACTGTTTTTT.

The chain is built from TRBV15 and TRBJ2-2; D is possibly TRBD1 (5 bases). The CDR3 is 14 residues long. The germline V and J ends were trimmed by 10 bases and 3 bases, with 15 bases remaining between them. Germline assignment: CDR1 LNHNV and CDR2 YYDKDF (reference sequence). Written as DNA, the CDR3 is TGTGCCATCGTGGTGGACACGGACACCGGGGAGCTGTTTTTT. Protein sequence: CAIVVDTDTGELFF.

This rearrangement joins TRBV5-1 to TRBJ2-1; D remains ambiguous. Per germline, CDR1 SGHRS and CDR2 YFSETQ. CDR3 length: 13 amino acids. Trimming cost V 0 bases and J 5 bases, with 6 bases left between them. DNA of the CDR3: TGCGCCAGCAGCTTGGCCTTTGACAATGAGCAGTTCTTC. Its translation: CASSLAFDNEQFF.

This chain joins TRBV30 and TRBJ1-5; 10 nucleotides align to TRBD1. The CDR3 is made up of 14 amino acids. The junction had 2 bases not matched to a gene; V was cut back by 0 bases and J by 6 bases. Germline V gives CDR1 GTSNPN, CDR2 SVGIG (reference sequence). CDR3 amino acids: CAWSVRTGGQPQHF. CDR3 in DNA: TGTGCCTGGAGTGTACGGACAGGGGGTCAGCCCCAGCATTTT.

This chain's CDR3 is CASSRDMGSTYNEQFF. The CDR3, as DNA: TGTGCCAGCAGTCGTGACATGGGCAGTACCTACAATGAGCAGTTCTTC. The chain joins TRBV28 to TRBJ2-1; no clear D gene. The CDR3 consists of 16 residues. V lost 5 bases, J lost 2 bases, and 16 bases lay in between. Germline V CDR1 and CDR2: MDHEN, SYDVKM.

This clone has a single count. The chain combines TRBV28 with TRBJ2-5, with 10 bases that match TRBD2. Germline V CDR1 and CDR2: MDHEN, SYDVKM. V lost 4 bases and J lost 5; bases outside the gene matches: 10. This CDR3 has 16 residues. The CDR3, as DNA: TGTGCCAGCAGTTCCCGGGGTAGCGGGGGGCGGGAGACCCAGTACTTC. It codes for CASSSRGSGGRETQYF.

The J gene is TRBJ1-5, the V gene TRBV19; D may be TRBD1 (5 bases). CDR1 and CDR2 from the germline V gene are LNHDA and SQIVND (reference sequence). Between the trimmed V and J ends, which lost 4 bases and 11 bases, there was a span of 12 bases. The CDR3 is 12 residues long. This CDR3 reads CASSTRTSSQHF. In DNA form, the CDR3 reads TGTGCCAGTAGTACCCGGACAAGTTCCCAGCATTTT. The variable domain in full, completed from reference TRBV19 and TRBJ1-5, reads DGGITQSPKYLFRKEGQNVTLSCEQNLNHDAMYWYRQDPGQGLRLIYYSQIVNDFQKGDIAEGYSVSREKKESFPLTVTSAQKNPTAFYLCASSTRTSSQHFGDGTRLSIL.

The chain recombines TRBV3-1 (or the pseudogene TRBV3-2) with TRBJ1-6; TRBD1 matches 8 bases. Germline V lookup: CDR1 LGHDT, CDR2 YNNKEL (reference sequence). CDR3 length: 14 residues. Unmatched junction bases numbered 2, after V lost 0 bases and J lost 10 bases. CDR3 sequence (DNA): TGTGCCAGCAGCCAAGAGGACAGGGCCTCACCCCTCCACTTT. Its translation: CASSQEDRASPLHF.

V is TRBV27 and J is TRBJ1-4, with 7 bases aligning to TRBD1. This CDR3 region has 13 residues. The trim removed 6 bases at V and 10 bases at J, leaving 8 bases unmatched. CDR1 MNHEY and CDR2 SMNVEV come from the germline V gene (reference sequence). The DNA of the CDR3 is TGTGCCAGCAGCCACCGACAGGGAGGAAAACTGTTTTTT. Translation: CASSHRQGGKLFF.

The chain joins TRBV2 to TRBJ1-3; D possibly corresponds to TRBD1 (6 bases). The V end was cut by 7 bases, the J end by 0 bases, with 19 bases between. Germline CDR1 reads SNHLY; CDR2 reads FYNNEI. This CDR3 has 17 residues. CDR3 sequence (DNA): TGTGCCAGCACCTTGGGGGCAGTGACTCGCTCTGGAAACACCATATATTTT. Translating gives CASTLGAVTRSGNTIYF. Filled out from reference TRBV2 and TRBJ1-3, the complete variable domain reads EPEVTQTPSHQVTQMGQEVILRCVPISNHLYFYWYRQILGQKVEFLVSFYNNEISEKSEIFDDQFSVERPDGSNFTLKIRSTKLEDSAMYFCASTLGAVTRSGNTIYFGEGSWLTVV.

The chain recombines TRBV21-1 with TRBJ1-2; whether TRBD1, the table's D call, matches the DNA was not checked. TRBV21-1 is marked as a pseudogene. The CDR3 loop spans 18 amino acids. The CDR3 nucleotides are TGTGCCAGTTGGTCCTCCTGGATAGGGACAGGGAACCTGTATGGCTACACCTTC. This gives the protein CASWSSWIGTGNLYGYTF.

The CDR3 sequence is CASSYYGGGSTDTQYF. CDR3 DNA: TGTGCCAGCAGTTACTATGGGGGCGGTTCTACAGATACGCAGTATTTT. This chain joins TRBV6-5 and TRBJ2-3; the D gene is possibly TRBD1 (6 bases). The CDR3 is 16 residues long. The ends were cut back, 1 base at V and 3 bases at J, with 14 bases in the middle. The germline CDR1 and CDR2 sequences are MNHEY and SVGAGI.

This clone was found a few times. The chain combines TRBV11-3 with TRBJ2-7; D might be TRBD1 (6 bases). Germline-derived CDR1 and CDR2 are SGHNT and YENEEA. V was cut by 1 base and J by 5 bases, with 15 bases left in between. The CDR3 covers 15 residues. CDR3 residues: CASSLVRGNLNEQYF. CDR3 nucleotide sequence: TGTGCCAGCAGCTTAGTGAGGGGGAATTTGAACGAGCAGTACTTC. Looking up the rest from reference TRBV11-3 and TRBJ2-7 gives the full variable domain: EAGVVQSPRYKIIEKKQPVAFWCNPISGHNTLYWYLQNLGQGPELLIRYENEEAVDDSQLPKDRFSAERLKGVDSTLKIQPAELGDSAVYLCASSLVRGNLNEQYFGPGTRLTVT.

This clone was found a few times. The V and J genes are TRBV3-1 (or the pseudogene TRBV3-2) and TRBJ2-3; 12 bases are a match to TRBD2. After removal of 1 base from V and 4 bases from J, the junction contained 6 bases not matched to a gene. This CDR3 contains 17 residues. Per the germline V gene, CDR1 is LGHDT and CDR2 is YNNKEL (reference sequence). The CDR3 DNA reads as TGTGCCAGCAGCCAAGCGTCGCCTAGCGGGGGGGCAGATACGCAGTATTTT. Protein sequence: CASSQASPSGGADTQYF.

V and J are TRBV5-7 and TRBJ2-7; maybe TRBD1 (5 bases). TRBV5-7 falls under the ORF class, with uncertain function. This CDR3 is 14 amino acids long. V was clipped by 4 bases and J by 0 bases, with 11 bases between them. The CDR3 protein is CASSIRQCSYEQYF. The CDR3 nucleotides are TGTGCCAGCAGCATCAGACAGTGCTCCTACGAGCAGTACTTC.

The rearrangement uses TRBV5-1 and TRBJ2-5; D is perhaps TRBD2 (6 bases). Germline lookup yields CDR1 SGHRS and CDR2 YFSETQ. The CDR3 is 14 amino acids. Trimming stripped 3 bases from V and 1 base from J, with 10 bases between. The CDR3 nucleotides are TGCGCCAGCAGCTCAGCGACTAGCCAAGAGACCCAGTACTTC. Translated: CASSSATSQETQYF.

J is TRBJ1-1 and V is TRBV5-4; D unclear. V dropped 0 bases and J dropped 3 bases, with 6 bases sitting between them. CDR1 and CDR2 (germline): SGHNT, YYREEE (reference sequence). The CDR3 is made up of 13 amino acids. Here the CDR3 DNA reads TGTGCCAGCAGCTTGGGCTCGGACACTGAAGCTTTCTTT. Translated: CASSLGSDTEAFF.

The J gene is TRBJ1-6, the V gene TRBV30; TRBD1 might be the D (6 bases). Trimming shortened V by 5 bases and J by 11 bases, and 16 bases separated the two germline ends. The CDR3 sequence is 13 residues long. CDR1 and CDR2 from the germline V gene are GTSNPN and SVGIG (reference sequence). CDR3 DNA: TGTGCCTGGGTGGGGGACATCAGGACACCCCTCCACTTT. Protein product: CAWVGDIRTPLHF.

This clone appeared a single time. V usage is TRBV6-5 and J usage is TRBJ1-1; D is possibly TRBD1 (5 bases). V lost 8 bases and J 1 base, leaving 11 bases between the germline ends. CDR3 length: 13 residues. Germline CDR1 and CDR2: MNHEY and SVGAGI. CDR3 sequence (DNA): TGTGCCAGCTGGGTAGGGGCGAACACTGAAGCTTTCTTT. Its translation is CASWVGANTEAFF.

The chain has TRBV19 and TRBJ2-1, with D possibly matching TRBD2 (6 bases). Looked up from germline, CDR1 is LNHDA and CDR2 is SQIVND (reference sequence). The CDR3 is 13 amino acids. The V end was cut by 7 bases, the J end by 0 bases, with 7 bases between. CDR3 in DNA: TGTGCCAGTATCGGGAGCTCCTACAATGAGCAGTTCTTC. This gives the protein CASIGSSYNEQFF. Supplemented by reference TRBV19 and TRBJ2-1, the full variable domain reads DGGITQSPKYLFRKEGQNVTLSCEQNLNHDAMYWYRQDPGQGLRLIYYSQIVNDFQKGDIAEGYSVSREKKESFPLTVTSAQKNPTAFYLCASIGSSYNEQFFGPGTRLTVL.

The rearrangement links TRBV15 to TRBJ1-3; D remains unclear. The CDR3 runs 12 residues. Trimming cost V 8 bases and J 4 bases, with 9 bases left between them. From germline, CDR1 is LNHNV and CDR2 YYDKDF (reference sequence). CDR3 residues: CATGSYGNTIYF. DNA for the CDR3: TGTGCCACCGGGAGTTACGGAAACACCATATATTTT.

In this sample, this clone turned up a few times. J is TRBJ1-4 and V is TRBV28; D unclear. The germline V gene has CDR1 MDHEN and CDR2 SYDVKM. V lost 5 bases and J lost 8, with 15 bases in between. The CDR3 has 14 residues. In DNA form, the CDR3 reads TGTGCCAGCAGTGTCCCGGGGTCCTGGGAAAAACTGTTTTTT. Protein: CASSVPGSWEKLFF.

This clone was recorded a few times. This chain uses TRBV21-1 with TRBJ1-3; no check of the table's D call, TRBD1, against the DNA was made. TRBV21-1 is labeled a pseudogene. The CDR3 runs 16 residues. The CDR3, as DNA: TGTGCCAGCAGCAAAAAGCAGGGGGCGGCAGGAAACACCATATATTTT. It codes for CASSKKQGAAGNTIYF.

This chain uses TRBV5-4 with TRBJ1-2, with D maybe TRBD1 (6 bases). CDR1 is SGHNT, CDR2 YYREEE, per germline (reference sequence). V lost 4 bases, J lost 3 bases, and 16 bases lay in between. CDR3 length equals 15 residues. The CDR3 protein is CASSTSLGTHYGYTF. DNA for the CDR3: TGTGCCAGCAGCACCTCTCTGGGGACACACTATGGCTACACCTTC.

The genes are TRBV10-3 and TRBJ1-5; 7 bases align to TRBD1. Trimming removed 7 bases from V and 0 bases from J; junction bases left unmatched: 3. CDR1 and CDR2 from the germline V gene are ENHRY and SYGVKD. The length of the CDR3 is 14 residues. CDR3 region: CAIIWDSSNQPQHF. DNA for the CDR3: TGTGCCATCATATGGGACAGTAGCAATCAGCCCCAGCATTTT.

This chain connects TRBV30 to TRBJ1-1; D call uncertain. CDR3 length equals 14 residues. The germline V and J ends were trimmed by 0 bases and 0 bases, with 8 bases remaining between them. Germline values: CDR1 GTSNPN, CDR2 SVGIG (reference sequence). This CDR3 is CAWSVRGMNTEAFF. As DNA, the CDR3 is TGTGCCTGGAGTGTACGAGGCATGAACACTGAAGCTTTCTTT.

The V call is TRBV28, the J call TRBJ2-3; TRBD2 agrees at 10 bases. V shed 8 bases and J 3 bases; nucleotides not matched to a gene: 8. The CDR3 runs to 15 residues. CDR1 and CDR2 from the germline V gene are MDHEN and SYDVKM. CDR3 coding DNA: TGTGCCAGCCATCCCAGCGGGGGGGCAACAGATACGCAGTATTTT. Amino acids: CASHPSGGATDTQYF. The full variable domain, rest sourced from reference TRBV28 and TRBJ2-3, is DVKVTQSSRYLVKRTGEKVFLECVQDMDHENMFWYRQDPGLGLRLIYFSYDVKMKEKGDIPEGYSVSREKKERFSLILESASTNQTSMYLCASHPSGGATDTQYFGPGTRLTVL.

The chain employs TRBV19 and TRBJ1-2, with unresolved D. V lost 3 bases and J lost 4, with 9 bases in between. CDR3 length: 13 amino acids. Germline V CDR1 and CDR2: LNHDA, SQIVND (reference sequence). The CDR3 reads CASSMEQFYGYTF. CDR3 DNA sequence: TGTGCCAGTAGTATGGAACAGTTCTATGGCTACACCTTC. Together with reference TRBV19 and TRBJ1-2, the CDR3 gives the full variable domain: DGGITQSPKYLFRKEGQNVTLSCEQNLNHDAMYWYRQDPGQGLRLIYYSQIVNDFQKGDIAEGYSVSREKKESFPLTVTSAQKNPTAFYLCASSMEQFYGYTFGSGTRLTVV.

In this sample, this clone turned up once. The V gene is TRBV7-3, the J gene TRBJ1-1, with TRBD1 matching over 9 bases. J gave up 5 bases and V 4 bases, and 2 bases lay outside the gene matches. The V gene's germline CDR1 is SGHTA and CDR2 FQGTGA. The CDR3 spans 13 residues. In DNA, the CDR3 is TGTGCCAGCAGCTCTGACAGGGGGACTGAAGCTTTCTTT. Protein sequence: CASSSDRGTEAFF. Based on the CDR3 plus reference TRBV7-3 and TRBJ1-1, the full variable domain is GAGVSQTPSNKVTEKGKYVELRCDPISGHTALYWYRQSLGQGPEFLIYFQGTGAADDSGLPNDRFFAVRPEGSVSTLKIQRTERGDSAVYLCASSSDRGTEAFFGQGTRLTVV.